Presented here are 7 T cell receptor beta chains from one specimen sequenced in a study of T cells expressing NK-cell markers. TCRdb re-called the 5' RACE reads and gives one entry per CDR3 protein, without DNA. The sample holds 400,000 to 550,000 distinct CDR3 sequences. The sample taken for sequencing was blood T cells: a sorted CD56 or NKG2C T cell subset, CD4+ or CD8+ T cells, or bulk PBMC T cells (not recorded which). The source is a woman between 18 and 70 years old in good health.

J is TRBJ1-2 and V is TRBV5-5; TCRdb's D call, TRBD1, is unchecked because there is no DNA. The CDR3 consists of 14 residues. Germline V gene lookup returns CDR1 SGHKS and CDR2 YYEKEE (reference sequence). The CDR3 sequence: CASSLKGGDYGYTF. The entire variable domain, with the rest obtained from reference TRBV5-5 and TRBJ1-2, is as follows: DAGVTQSPTHLIKTRGQQVTLRCSPISGHKSVSWYQQVLGQGPQFIFQYYEKEERGRGNFPDRFSARQFPNYSSELNVNALLLGDSALYLCASSLKGGDYGYTFGSGTRLTVV.

The chain couples TRBV7-7 to TRBJ2-1; TCRdb picks TRBD1, but there is no DNA to check that call. The CDR3 is 15 amino acids. Germline lookup yields CDR1 SSHAT and CDR2 FNYEAQ (reference sequence). The CDR3 is CASSSGTGGYNEQFF. Supplemented by reference TRBV7-7 and TRBJ2-1, the full variable domain reads GAGVSQSPRYKVTKRGQDVTLRCDPISSHATLYWYQQALGQGPEFLTYFNYEAQPDKSGLPSDRFSAERPEGSISTLTIQRTEQRDSAMYRCASSSGTGGYNEQFFGPGTRLTVL.

This chain uses TRBV28 with TRBJ1-5; the D gene TCRdb calls, TRBD1, cannot be checked with no DNA. The CDR3 runs to 15 residues. Germline V CDR1 and CDR2: MDHEN, SYDVKM. The CDR3 region is CASSPTRQANQPQHF.

The rearrangement joins TRBV6-1 to TRBJ2-3; TCRdb's assignment of TRBD2 cannot be checked, as there is no DNA. Looked up from germline, CDR1 is MNHNS and CDR2 is SASEGT. The CDR3 runs to 14 residues. This CDR3 is CASTSSPRTDTQYF.

The chain employs TRBV29-1 and TRBJ2-2; the D call of TRBD1 rests on TCRdb alone, since no DNA is present to check it. This CDR3 spans 13 amino acids. Germline CDR1 is SQVTM and CDR2 is ANQGSEA. The CDR3 loop is CSVTGENTGELFF.

V is TRBV7-3 and J is TRBJ2-1; TCRdb's assignment of TRBD1 cannot be checked, as there is no DNA. There are 16 residues in the CDR3. The germline V gene encodes CDR1 SGHTA and CDR2 FQGTGA. CDR3 loop: CASSPPGNRGYNEQFF.

The V gene is TRBV20-1, the J gene TRBJ2-1; TCRdb returns TRBD2, unconfirmable since there is no DNA. The CDR3 covers 17 residues. Germline CDR1 is DFQATT and CDR2 is SNEGSKA (reference sequence). The CDR3 spells CSASPTGGLAGGNEQFF.